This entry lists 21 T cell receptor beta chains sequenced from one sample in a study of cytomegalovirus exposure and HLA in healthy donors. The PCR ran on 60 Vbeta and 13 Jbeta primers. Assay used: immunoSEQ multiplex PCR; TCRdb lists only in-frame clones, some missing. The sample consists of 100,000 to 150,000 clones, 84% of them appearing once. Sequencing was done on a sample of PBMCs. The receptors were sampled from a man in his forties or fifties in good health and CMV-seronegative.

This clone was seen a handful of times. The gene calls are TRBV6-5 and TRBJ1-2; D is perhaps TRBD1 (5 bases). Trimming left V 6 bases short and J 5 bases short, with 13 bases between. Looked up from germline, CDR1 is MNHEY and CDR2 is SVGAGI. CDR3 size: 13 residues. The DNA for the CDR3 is TGTGCCAGCAGCCCGGGGGGGACTTATGGCTACACCTTC. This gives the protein CASSPGGTYGYTF.

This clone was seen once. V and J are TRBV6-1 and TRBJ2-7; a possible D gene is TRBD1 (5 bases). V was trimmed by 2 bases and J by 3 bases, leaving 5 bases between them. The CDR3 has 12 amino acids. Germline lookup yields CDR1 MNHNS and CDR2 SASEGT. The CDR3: CASSEQGYEQYF. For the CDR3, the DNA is TGTGCCAGCAGTGAACAGGGCTACGAGCAGTACTTC.

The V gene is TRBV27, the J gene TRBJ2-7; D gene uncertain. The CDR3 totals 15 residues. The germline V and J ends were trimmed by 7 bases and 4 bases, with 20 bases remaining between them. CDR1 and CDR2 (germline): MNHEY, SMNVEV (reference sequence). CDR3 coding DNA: TGTGCCAGCACCCTTTCTCTGCACTATCCTTACGAGCAGTACTTC. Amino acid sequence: CASTLSLHYPYEQYF.

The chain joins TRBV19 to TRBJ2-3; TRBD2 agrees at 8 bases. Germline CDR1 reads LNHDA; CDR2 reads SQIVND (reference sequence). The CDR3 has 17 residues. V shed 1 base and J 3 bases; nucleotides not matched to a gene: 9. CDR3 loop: CASSIVPGGGRTDTQYF. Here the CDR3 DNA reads TGTGCCAGTAGTATAGTACCGGGAGGGGGGCGGACAGATACGCAGTATTTT.

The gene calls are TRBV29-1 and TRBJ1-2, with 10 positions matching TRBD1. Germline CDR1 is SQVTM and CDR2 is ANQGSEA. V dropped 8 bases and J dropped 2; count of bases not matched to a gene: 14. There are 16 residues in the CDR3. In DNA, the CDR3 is TGCAGCATATTGAGAAGGGGACAGGGGAGAAACTATGGCTACACCTTC. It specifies CSILRRGQGRNYGYTF.

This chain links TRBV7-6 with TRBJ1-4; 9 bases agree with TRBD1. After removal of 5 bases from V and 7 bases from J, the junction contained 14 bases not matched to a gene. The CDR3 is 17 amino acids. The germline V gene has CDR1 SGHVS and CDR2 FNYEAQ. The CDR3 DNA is TGTGCCAGCAGCCAACGGAGAAAGGGACAGGGACGTGAAAAACTGTTTTTT. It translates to CASSQRRKGQGREKLFF. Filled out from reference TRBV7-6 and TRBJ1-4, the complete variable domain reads GAGVSQSPRYKVTKRGQDVALRCDPISGHVSLYWYRQALGQGPEFLTYFNYEAQQDKSGLPNDRFSAERPEGSISTLTIQRTEQRDSAMYRCASSQRRKGQGREKLFFGSGTQLSVL.

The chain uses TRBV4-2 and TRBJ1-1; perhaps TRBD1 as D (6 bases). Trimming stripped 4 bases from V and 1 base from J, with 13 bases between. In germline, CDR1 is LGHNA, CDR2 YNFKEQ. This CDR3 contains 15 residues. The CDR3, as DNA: TGTGCCAGCAGCCGTCTACAGGGAGAGAACACTGAAGCTTTCTTT. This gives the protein CASSRLQGENTEAFF.

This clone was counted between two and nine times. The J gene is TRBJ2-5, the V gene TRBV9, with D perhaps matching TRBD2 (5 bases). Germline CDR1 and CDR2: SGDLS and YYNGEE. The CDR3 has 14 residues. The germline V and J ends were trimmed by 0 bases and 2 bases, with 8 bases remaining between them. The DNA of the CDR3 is TGTGCCAGCAGCGTAGGGAGCGGTCAAGAGACCCAGTACTTC. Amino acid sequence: CASSVGSGQETQYF.

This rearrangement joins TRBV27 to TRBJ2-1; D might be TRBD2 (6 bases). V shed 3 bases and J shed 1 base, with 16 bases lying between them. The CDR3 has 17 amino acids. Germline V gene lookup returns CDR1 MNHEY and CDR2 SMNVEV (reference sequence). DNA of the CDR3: TGTGCCAGCAGTTTGAGGTCGGGGGTCAGGTCCTACAATGAGCAGTTCTTC. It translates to CASSLRSGVRSYNEQFF.

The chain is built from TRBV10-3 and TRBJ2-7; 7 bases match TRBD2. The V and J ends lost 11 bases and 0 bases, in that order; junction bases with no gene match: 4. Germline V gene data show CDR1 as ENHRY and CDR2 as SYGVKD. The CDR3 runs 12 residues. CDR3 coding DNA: TGTGCCGCCGGGACTATCTCCTACGAGCAGTACTTC. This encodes CAAGTISYEQYF.

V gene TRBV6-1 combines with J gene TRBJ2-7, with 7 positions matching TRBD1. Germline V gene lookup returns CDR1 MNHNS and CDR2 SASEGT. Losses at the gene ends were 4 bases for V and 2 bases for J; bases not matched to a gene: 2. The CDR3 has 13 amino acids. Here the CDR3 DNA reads TGTGCCAGCAGTGCCGGGACAGCCTACGAGCAGTACTTC. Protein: CASSAGTAYEQYF.

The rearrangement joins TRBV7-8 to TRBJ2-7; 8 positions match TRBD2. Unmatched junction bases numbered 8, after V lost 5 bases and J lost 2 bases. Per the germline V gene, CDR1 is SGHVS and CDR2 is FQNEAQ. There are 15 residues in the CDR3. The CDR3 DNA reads TGTGCCAGCAGCGCACGCGGGGGGATCACCTACGAGCAGTACTTC. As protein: CASSARGGITYEQYF.

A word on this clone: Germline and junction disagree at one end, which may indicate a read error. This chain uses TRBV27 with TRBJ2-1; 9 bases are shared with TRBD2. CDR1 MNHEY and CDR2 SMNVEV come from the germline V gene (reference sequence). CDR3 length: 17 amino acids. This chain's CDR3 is CASRDFWAGTSYDEQFF. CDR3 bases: TGTGCCAGCAGAGATTTTTGGGCGGGGACTAGCTACGATGAGCAGTTCTTC.

In nucleotides, the CDR3 is TGTGCCTGGGCTTTGGCCAGGGGTGATACGCAGTATTTT. Amino acid sequence: CAWALARGDTQYF. The chain carries TRBV30 and TRBJ2-3; D might be TRBD1 (6 bases). CDR1 is GTSNPN and CDR2 is SVGIG in the germline V gene (reference sequence). This CDR3 is built from 13 residues. The V end was cut by 5 bases, the J end by 6 bases, with 15 bases between.

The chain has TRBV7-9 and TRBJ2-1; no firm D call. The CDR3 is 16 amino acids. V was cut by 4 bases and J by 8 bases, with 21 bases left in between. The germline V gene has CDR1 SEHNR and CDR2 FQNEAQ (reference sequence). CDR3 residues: CASSSFPAVLFDEQFF. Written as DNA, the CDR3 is TGTGCCAGCAGCTCCTTTCCGGCGGTCCTTTTCGATGAGCAGTTCTTC.

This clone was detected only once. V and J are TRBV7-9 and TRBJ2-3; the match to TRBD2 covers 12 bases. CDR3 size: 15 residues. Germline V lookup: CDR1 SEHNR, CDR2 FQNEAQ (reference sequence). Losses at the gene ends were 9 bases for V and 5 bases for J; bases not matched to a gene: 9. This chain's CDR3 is CASSKLAGGRDTQYF. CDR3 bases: TGTGCCAGTTCGAAACTAGCGGGGGGCAGAGATACGCAGTATTTT.

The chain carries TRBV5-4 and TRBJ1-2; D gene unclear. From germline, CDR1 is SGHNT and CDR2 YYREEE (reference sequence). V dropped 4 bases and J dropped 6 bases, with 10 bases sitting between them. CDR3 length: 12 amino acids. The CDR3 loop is CASSRDGDGYTF. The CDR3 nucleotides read TGTGCCAGCAGCCGGGATGGGGATGGCTACACCTTC.

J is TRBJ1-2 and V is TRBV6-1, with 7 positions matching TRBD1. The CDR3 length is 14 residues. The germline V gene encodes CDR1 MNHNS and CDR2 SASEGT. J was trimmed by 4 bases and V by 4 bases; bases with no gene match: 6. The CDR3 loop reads CASSGGTVSYGYTF. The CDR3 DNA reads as TGTGCCAGCAGTGGAGGGACAGTCAGCTATGGCTACACCTTC.

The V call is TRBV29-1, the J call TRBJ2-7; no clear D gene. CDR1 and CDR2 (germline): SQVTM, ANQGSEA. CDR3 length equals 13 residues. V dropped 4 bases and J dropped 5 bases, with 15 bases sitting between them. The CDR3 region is CSVVVLEFHEQYF. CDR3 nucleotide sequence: TGCAGCGTTGTGGTACTGGAGTTCCACGAGCAGTACTTC.

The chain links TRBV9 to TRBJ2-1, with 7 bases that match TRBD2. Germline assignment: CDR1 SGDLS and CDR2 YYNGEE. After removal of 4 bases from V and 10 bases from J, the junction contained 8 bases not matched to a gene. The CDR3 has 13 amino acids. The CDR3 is CASSPEGSGEQFF. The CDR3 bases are TGTGCCAGCAGCCCTGAAGGTAGCGGGGAGCAGTTCTTC.

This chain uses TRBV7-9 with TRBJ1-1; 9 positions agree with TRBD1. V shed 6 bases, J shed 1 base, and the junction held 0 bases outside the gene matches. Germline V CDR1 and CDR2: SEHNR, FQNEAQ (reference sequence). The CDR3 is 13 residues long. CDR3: CASRGQGNTEAFF. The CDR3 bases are TGTGCCAGCAGGGGACAGGGGAACACTGAAGCTTTCTTT.